Presented here are 22 T cell receptor beta chains from one specimen sequenced in a study of blood T cells in healthy people across ages. Primers used in a second PCR of about 7 to 12 cycles were a sample-barcoded 5' primer and a J-beta primer mix. TCRdb passed the 5' RACE reads through MiXCR, listing each CDR3 protein once. The sample records over 600,000 distinct CDR3 sequences, roughly 43% being singletons. Input material: blood. These receptors were taken from an elderly man in good health.

This clonotype was seen ten or more times. The chain uses TRBV10-1 and TRBJ2-3; D is uncertain. Per the germline V gene, CDR1 is WNHNN and CDR2 is SYGVQD (reference sequence). The length of the CDR3 is 14 residues. The V end lost 2 bases, the J end lost 0 bases, and 6 bases lay between the germline ends. CDR3 sequence: CASSEGGSTDTQYF. The CDR3 DNA sequence: TGCGCCAGCAGTGAGGGCGGCAGCACAGATACGCAGTATTTT.

The rearrangement uses TRBV6-6 and TRBJ1-4; 8 bases are shared with TRBD1. CDR1 is MNHNY, CDR2 SVGAGI, per germline (reference sequence). The junction had 7 bases not matched to a gene; V was cut back by 5 bases and J by 8 bases. This CDR3 region has 14 residues. This CDR3 is CASSAGRGREKLFF. CDR3 sequence (DNA): TGTGCCAGCAGTGCAGGCAGGGGGCGCGAAAAACTGTTTTTT.

This chain links TRBV28 with TRBJ2-7; 10 bases agree with TRBD2. Germline trimming cut 4 bases from V and 3 bases from J; bases unmatched to any gene: 6. The germline V gene encodes CDR1 MDHEN and CDR2 SYDVKM. The CDR3 contains 15 residues. The CDR3 protein is CASSSPSGSVYEQYF. In nucleotides, the CDR3 is TGTGCCAGCAGTTCGCCTAGCGGGAGTGTCTACGAGCAGTACTTC.

This chain uses TRBV5-1 with TRBJ1-1; D call uncertain. Germline CDR1 and CDR2: SGHRS and YFSETQ. This CDR3 has 13 amino acids. The V and J ends lost 7 bases and 1 base respectively, with 11 bases between them. The CDR3 nucleotides are TGCGCCAGCCGCGTCGGATCGAACACTGAAGCTTTCTTT. Its protein is CASRVGSNTEAFF.

In DNA, the CDR3 is TGTGCCAGCAGTTTATCAGGACAGGGATCAACTAATGAAAAACTGTTTTTT. Translated, it gives CASSLSGQGSTNEKLFF. The V gene is TRBV27, the J gene TRBJ1-4; 8 bases are shared with TRBD1. J lost 0 bases, V lost 0 bases, and 3 bases had no gene match. This CDR3 comprises 17 residues. CDR1 and CDR2 from the germline V gene are MNHEY and SMNVEV (reference sequence).

The V call is TRBV6-6, the J call TRBJ2-1, with D possibly matching TRBD1 (7 bases). Germline CDR1 is MNHNY and CDR2 is SVGAGI (reference sequence). V dropped 6 bases and J dropped 6 bases, with 18 bases sitting between them. This CDR3 is 15 amino acids long. The CDR3 DNA follows: TGTGCCAGCAGCTCCTCGGAGGGGGCGGGCAATGAGCAGTTCTTC. As protein: CASSSSEGAGNEQFF.

The chain is built from TRBV9 and TRBJ2-3; TRBD2 agrees at 11 bases. V lost 3 bases, J lost 0 bases, and 12 bases stayed unmatched. This CDR3 is built from 19 residues. Germline CDR1 is SGDLS and CDR2 is YYNGEE. CDR3 DNA sequence: TGTGCCAGCAGCGCATCGACTAGCGGGGTCCTCTCTAGCACAGATACGCAGTATTTT. This translates into CASSASTSGVLSSTDTQYF.

This clonotype was observed at least ten times. The genes are TRBV29-1 and TRBJ2-1; 8 bases fit TRBD1. Germline values: CDR1 SQVTM, CDR2 ANQGSEA. This CDR3 comprises 14 residues. Trimming took 4 bases from V and 4 from J; bases not matched to a gene: 6. The CDR3 nucleotides are TGCAGCGTTGGCAGGGGGCAAGGTTACAATGAGCAGTTCTTC. Protein: CSVGRGQGYNEQFF.

J is TRBJ2-1 and V is TRBV6-4, with TRBD2 matching 7 bases. The J call may not be correct, given that the DNA end is closer to TRBJ2-7. Looked up from germline, CDR1 is MRHNA and CDR2 is SNTAGT. This CDR3 contains 15 residues. CDR3 DNA: TGTGCCAGCAGTGTGGATGGACTAGGAAACAATGAGCAGTACTTC. It translates to CASSVDGLGNNEQYF.

This clonotype appeared many times. The rearrangement uses TRBV4-2 and TRBJ2-7, with 10 bases fitting TRBD1. The V and J ends lost 1 base and 7 bases, in that order; junction bases with no gene match: 7. The CDR3 extends over 15 amino acids. Germline V CDR1 and CDR2: LGHNA, YNFKEQ. The CDR3 region is CASSQGTGGPGEQYF. The CDR3 region has the DNA TGTGCCAGCAGCCAAGGGACAGGGGGACCCGGGGAGCAGTACTTC.

The V call is TRBV6-2 or TRBV6-3, the J call TRBJ2-1; D ambiguous. V was pared by 7 bases and J by 0 bases, with 13 bases between. CDR3 length equals 15 residues. Germline V CDR1 and CDR2: MNHEY, SVGEGT. This chain's CDR3 is CASTLVRSSYNEQFF. Written as DNA, the CDR3 is TGTGCCAGCACCCTTGTCCGGAGCTCCTACAATGAGCAGTTCTTC.

The CDR3 DNA sequence: TGCAGTGCCATACCTTCACCGAACTACGAGCAGTACTTC. It is translated as CSAIPSPNYEQYF. This chain links TRBV20-1 with TRBJ2-7; D call uncertain. CDR3 size: 13 residues. CDR1 is DFQATT, CDR2 SNEGSKA, per germline (reference sequence). V was pared by 6 bases and J by 3 bases, with 15 bases between.

The gene calls are TRBV21-1 and TRBJ2-1. TRBV21-1 is given as a pseudogene. CDR3 size: 11 residues. DNA of the CDR3: TGTGCCAGCAGGAACCTTGAGAGACAGTTCTTC. Protein product: CASRNLERQFF.

On this clonotype: It may be a read error: a sequence one base away is much more abundant. The V call is TRBV5-1, the J call TRBJ2-5, with 8 bases that match TRBD2. The CDR3 runs to 15 residues. Germline assignment: CDR1 SGHRS and CDR2 YFSETQ. V lost 0 bases, J lost 5 bases, and 6 bases stayed unmatched. The CDR3 is CASSLVSGSVETQYF. The CDR3 DNA reads as TGCGCCAGCAGCTTGGTGAGCGGGAGCGTGGAGACCCAGTACTTC.

This clonotype was observed at least ten times. The genes are TRBV10-3 and TRBJ1-2; 9 nucleotides agree with TRBD1. V trimming: 6 bases; J trimming: 6 bases; junction bases outside the gene matches: 8. Germline V lookup: CDR1 ENHRY, CDR2 SYGVKD. The CDR3 totals 14 residues. CDR3 sequence: CAIRPGQGMDGYTF. CDR3 sequence (DNA): TGTGCCATCAGACCCGGACAGGGGATGGATGGCTACACCTTC.

This clonotype was detected many times. This chain uses TRBV7-8 with TRBJ2-7; possible D gene TRBD2, 6 bases. Germline CDR1 is SGHVS and CDR2 is FQNEAQ. Trimming took 5 bases from V and 0 from J, leaving 20 bases between them. This CDR3 has 17 amino acids. As DNA, the CDR3 is TGTGCCAGCAGCCATACTCGGTGGGGACTCATCTCCTACGAGCAGTACTTC. As protein: CASSHTRWGLISYEQYF.

Of note for this clonotype: This may arise from a read error, as a much more abundant clone is one base away. The chain is built from TRBV6-2 or TRBV6-3 and TRBJ2-1; no firm D call. Judging by the DNA end, TRBJ2-7 fits better; the J call may be wrong. CDR3 length: 11 amino acids. The V gene's germline CDR1 is MNHEY and CDR2 SVGEGT. Here the CDR3 reads CASSYPDKQYF. In DNA, the CDR3 is TGTGCCAGCAGTTACCCCGACAAGCAGTACTTC.

The V gene is TRBV10-2, the J gene TRBJ1-1; D gene ambiguous. This CDR3 region has 14 residues. Germline CDR1 WSHSY, CDR2 SAAADI. Trimming took off 5 bases at V and 2 bases at J, with 12 bases between the two ends. The CDR3 loop is CASSSVGSNTEAFF. The CDR3, as DNA: TGCGCCAGCAGTTCCGTTGGGAGCAACACTGAAGCTTTCTTT.

V usage is TRBV5-6 and J usage is TRBJ2-2; 7 nucleotides line up with TRBD1. Germline V gives CDR1 SGHDT, CDR2 YYEEEE. V was pared by 1 base and J by 7 bases, with 4 bases of the junction left unmatched. This CDR3 region has 14 residues. CDR3 sequence (DNA): TGTGCCAGCAGCTTGACAGGGGAAATCGGGGAGCTGTTTTTT. Encoded protein: CASSLTGEIGELFF.

This clonotype has more than one count but fewer than ten. The rearrangement links TRBV6-4 to TRBJ1-1; D unresolved. The germline V and J ends were trimmed by 2 bases and 1 base, with 5 bases remaining between them. The germline CDR1 and CDR2 sequences are MRHNA and SNTAGT. There are 13 residues in the CDR3. The CDR3 loop is CASSDRENTEAFF. The CDR3 DNA reads as TGTGCCAGCAGTGACCGGGAGAACACTGAAGCTTTCTTT.

J is TRBJ1-2 and V is TRBV7-2; D is unclear. With 5 bases removed from V and 4 bases from J, the gap between germline ends came to 11 bases. This CDR3 has 13 residues. CDR1 and CDR2 from the germline V gene are SGHTA and FQGNSA. The chain's CDR3 is CASSENAGYGYTF. The CDR3 DNA reads as TGTGCCAGCAGCGAAAACGCGGGCTATGGCTACACCTTC.

The chain has TRBV10-2 and TRBJ2-5; D gene ambiguous. The CDR3 is 11 residues long. Trimming stripped 6 bases from V and 5 bases from J, with 7 bases between. Looked up from germline, CDR1 is WSHSY and CDR2 is SAAADI. This chain's CDR3 is CASRVEETQYF. Written as DNA, the CDR3 is TGCGCCAGCAGGGTGGAGGAGACCCAGTACTTC.